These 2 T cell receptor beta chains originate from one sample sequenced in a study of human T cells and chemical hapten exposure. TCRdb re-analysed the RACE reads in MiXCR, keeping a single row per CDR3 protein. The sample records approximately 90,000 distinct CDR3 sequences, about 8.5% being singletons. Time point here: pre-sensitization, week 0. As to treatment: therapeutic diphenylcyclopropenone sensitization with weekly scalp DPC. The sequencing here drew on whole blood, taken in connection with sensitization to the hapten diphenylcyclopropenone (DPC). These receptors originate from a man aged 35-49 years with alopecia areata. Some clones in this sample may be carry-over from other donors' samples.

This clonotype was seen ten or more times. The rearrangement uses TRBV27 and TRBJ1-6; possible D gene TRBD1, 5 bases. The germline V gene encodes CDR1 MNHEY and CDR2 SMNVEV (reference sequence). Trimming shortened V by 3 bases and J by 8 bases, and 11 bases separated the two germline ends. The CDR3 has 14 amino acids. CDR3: CASSFLGRDSPLHF. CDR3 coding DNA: TGTGCCAGCAGTTTTCTGGGACGAGATTCACCCCTCCACTTT.

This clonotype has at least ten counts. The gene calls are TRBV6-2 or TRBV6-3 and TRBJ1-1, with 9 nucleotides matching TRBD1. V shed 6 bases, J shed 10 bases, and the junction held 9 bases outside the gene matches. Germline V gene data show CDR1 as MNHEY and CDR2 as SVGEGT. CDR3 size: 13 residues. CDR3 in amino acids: CASRTGTGKGAFF. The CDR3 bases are TGTGCCAGCAGAACCGGGACAGGGAAGGGAGCTTTCTTT.